The present T cell receptor beta chain was sequenced within a study of T cell responses to AZD1222 COVID-19 vaccine (dated by TCRdb to the early 2020s). Some background on the complete study: TCR sequencing covered fewer than 250 trial participants: 200 to 210 given two doses of AZD1222 and 26 given two doses of MenACWY control vaccine. Trial participants were enrolled by age into subgroups of 18-55, 56-69 and 70-plus years, and around 150, 29 and 61 TCR-sequenced participants, respectively, were included in these subgroups.

V sheds 3 bases and J sheds 1 base, leaving 10 bases between their ends. The CDR3 holds 15 amino acids from the cysteine to the phenylalanine. CDR3 DNA is the only sequence kept; it has 45 bases, read in frame from the first base. The germline V gene yields WSHSY for CDR1 and SAAADI for CDR2. Study-wide conclusions, independent of this receptor: CD4 TCRs associated with the vaccine covered the entire spike protein, and the dominant responses were in regions 160-218 and 743-854. Because no day 14 peak-response samples were available, repertoires were characterized only after the peak T cell response. In the small 56-69-year group, the increase in depth fell short of significance, most likely because of low power. Reportedly, close to half of the unique spike-specific TCRs recognized epitopes lying outside the regions that are mutated in the B.1.351 and B.1.1.7 variants. Conclusions about previously exposed vaccinees are limited, since just 6 or 7 AZD1222 recipients were seropositive for SARS-CoV-2 at baseline. After two AZD1222 doses, spike-specific TCR breadth and depth were significantly higher than at day 0 and than in MenACWY recipients. Most participants were white British and females outnumbered males, and the authors suggested that clonal diversity may have been underestimated.

As regards this clone: Its target antigen remains unknown. No much larger clone is present one base from it, and per-base qualities are unavailable.

Taken with the paper, the label for time point translates to: about 28 days (+/-7) after the second vaccine dose. AZD1222 recipients given second doses at about 4 weeks or at about 12 weeks were pooled, since spike-specific TCR depth and breadth were not found to differ between the two schedules. Vaccinee samples were obtained from the UK trials COV001 and COV002, which included a single-blind randomized controlled phase 2/3 trial of AZD1222 (ChAdOx1 nCoV-19) in healthy adults. For TCRbeta chain sequencing, PBMC samples from trial participants were taken at day 0 and at day 28 after the second dose. The CDR3 regions of human TCRbeta chains were analyzed by immunosequencing. In the paper's pipeline: TCRs in the repertoires were matched against a reference library of SARS-CoV-2-specific TCRs that had been generated with the MIRA antigen-specificity platform. Breadth was defined as the fraction of unique TCRs that were SARS-CoV-2-associated, and depth was defined as the fraction of total T cells that were SARS-CoV-2-associated. Using the MIRA data, each spike-specific TCR was assigned both to the spike region to which the TCR was reactive and to a CD4 or CD8 class. Log10-transformed breadth and depth values were compared by one-way ANOVA with Sidak's multiple comparisons tests. TCRdb mirrors the immuneACCESS table, restricted to in-frame sequences. Some clones are absent from its copies; in checked studies, under half trace to an unresolved V gene, and the reason for the others is unknown. The V and J calls and clone size are taken from that table; D and trimming were inferred from the DNA. The sample table lists 60,000 to 80,000 clones, 80% of them with a count of one. The ten largest clones capture around 48% of the sample.

The rearranged segments are TRBV10-2 and TRBJ2-1, with TRBD2 perhaps the D gene, on 5 matching bases. The sequenced sample was peripheral blood, obtained 28 days after the second AZD1222 dose. This TCR derives from an adult who received the AZD1222 COVID-19 vaccine. CDR3 reads: CASSEIGVSYNEQFF. The DNA is as follows: TGCGCCAGCAGTGAAATCGGGGTATCCTACAATGAGCAGTTCTTC.